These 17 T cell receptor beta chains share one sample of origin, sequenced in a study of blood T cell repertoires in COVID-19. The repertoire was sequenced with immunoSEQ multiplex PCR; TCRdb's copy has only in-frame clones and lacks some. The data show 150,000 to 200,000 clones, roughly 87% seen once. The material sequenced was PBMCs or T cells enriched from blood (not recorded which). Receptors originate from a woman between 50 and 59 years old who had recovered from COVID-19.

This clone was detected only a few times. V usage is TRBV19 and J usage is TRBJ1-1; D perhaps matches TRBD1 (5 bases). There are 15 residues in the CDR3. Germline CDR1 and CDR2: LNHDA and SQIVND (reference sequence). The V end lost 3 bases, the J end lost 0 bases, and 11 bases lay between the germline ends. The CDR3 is CASSMAGYMNTEAFF. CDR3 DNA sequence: TGTGCCAGTAGTATGGCAGGGTACATGAACACTGAAGCTTTCTTT. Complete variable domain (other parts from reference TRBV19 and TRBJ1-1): DGGITQSPKYLFRKEGQNVTLSCEQNLNHDAMYWYRQDPGQGLRLIYYSQIVNDFQKGDIAEGYSVSREKKESFPLTVTSAQKNPTAFYLCASSMAGYMNTEAFFGQGTRLTVV.

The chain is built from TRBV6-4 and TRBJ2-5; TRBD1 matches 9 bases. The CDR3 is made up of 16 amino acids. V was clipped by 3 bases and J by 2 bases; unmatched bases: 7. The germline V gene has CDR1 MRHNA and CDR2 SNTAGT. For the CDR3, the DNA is TGTGCCAGCAGTGATACCGCGGGACAGGGTCAAGAGACCCAGTACTTC. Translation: CASSDTAGQGQETQYF.

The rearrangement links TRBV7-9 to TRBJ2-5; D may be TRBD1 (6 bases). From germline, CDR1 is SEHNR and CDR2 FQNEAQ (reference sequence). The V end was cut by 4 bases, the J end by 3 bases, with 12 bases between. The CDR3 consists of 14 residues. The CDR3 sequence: CASSYGTGKETQYF. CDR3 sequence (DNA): TGTGCCAGCAGCTACGGAACAGGGAAAGAGACCCAGTACTTC.

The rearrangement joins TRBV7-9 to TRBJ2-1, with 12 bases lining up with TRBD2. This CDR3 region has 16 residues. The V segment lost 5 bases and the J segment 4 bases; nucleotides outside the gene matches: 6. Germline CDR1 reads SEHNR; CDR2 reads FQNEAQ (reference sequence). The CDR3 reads CASSPRLAGEYNEQFF. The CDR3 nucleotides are TGTGCCAGCAGCCCACGACTAGCGGGAGAATACAATGAGCAGTTCTTC.

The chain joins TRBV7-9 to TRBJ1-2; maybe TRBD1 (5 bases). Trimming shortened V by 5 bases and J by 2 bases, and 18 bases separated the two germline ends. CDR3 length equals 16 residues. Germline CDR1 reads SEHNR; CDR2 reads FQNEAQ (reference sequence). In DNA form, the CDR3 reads TGTGCCAGCAGCCCGCTACCGGGGGGAGTCAACTATGGCTACACCTTC. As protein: CASSPLPGGVNYGYTF.

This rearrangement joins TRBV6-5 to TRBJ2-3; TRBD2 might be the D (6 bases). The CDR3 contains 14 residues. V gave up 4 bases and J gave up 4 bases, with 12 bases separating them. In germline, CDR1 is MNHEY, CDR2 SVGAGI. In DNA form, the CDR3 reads TGTGCCAGCAGTTTGACGACTAGTCCAGATACGCAGTATTTT. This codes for CASSLTTSPDTQYF.

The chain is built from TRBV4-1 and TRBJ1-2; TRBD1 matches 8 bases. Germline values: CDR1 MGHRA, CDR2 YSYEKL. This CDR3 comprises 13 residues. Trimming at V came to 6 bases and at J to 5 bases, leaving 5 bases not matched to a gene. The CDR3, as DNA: TGCGCCAGCAGACCTACAGGGGGATATGGCTACACCTTC. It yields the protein CASRPTGGYGYTF.

CDR3 region: CASSLILAGGYHEQFF. CDR3 coding DNA: TGCGCCAGCAGCCTCATACTAGCGGGAGGGTACCATGAGCAGTTCTTC. The chain combines TRBV4-1 with TRBJ2-1, with 13 bases fitting TRBD2. The ends lost 4 bases at V and 8 bases at J; junction bases unmatched: 8. CDR3 length: 16 amino acids. Germline V gene lookup returns CDR1 MGHRA and CDR2 YSYEKL.

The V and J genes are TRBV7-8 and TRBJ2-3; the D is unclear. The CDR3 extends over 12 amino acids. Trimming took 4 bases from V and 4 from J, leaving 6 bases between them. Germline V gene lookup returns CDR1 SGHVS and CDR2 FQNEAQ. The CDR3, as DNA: TGTGCCAGCAGCTATTATGCAGATACGCAGTATTTT. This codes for CASSYYADTQYF.

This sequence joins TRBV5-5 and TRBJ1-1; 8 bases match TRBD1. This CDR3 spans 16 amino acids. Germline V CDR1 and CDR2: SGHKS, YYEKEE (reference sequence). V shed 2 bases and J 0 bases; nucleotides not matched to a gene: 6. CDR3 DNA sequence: TGTGCCAGCAGCTTTTTCTTGGGACAGGTGAACACTGAAGCTTTCTTT. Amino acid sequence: CASSFFLGQVNTEAFF. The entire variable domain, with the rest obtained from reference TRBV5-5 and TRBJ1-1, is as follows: DAGVTQSPTHLIKTRGQQVTLRCSPISGHKSVSWYQQVLGQGPQFIFQYYEKEERGRGNFPDRFSARQFPNYSSELNVNALLLGDSALYLCASSFFLGQVNTEAFFGQGTRLTVV.

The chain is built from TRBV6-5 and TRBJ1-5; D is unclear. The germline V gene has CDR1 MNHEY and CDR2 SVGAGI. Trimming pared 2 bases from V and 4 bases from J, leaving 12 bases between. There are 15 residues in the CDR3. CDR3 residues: CASSYDGDGNQPQHF. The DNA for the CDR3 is TGTGCCAGCAGTTACGACGGAGACGGGAATCAGCCCCAGCATTTT.

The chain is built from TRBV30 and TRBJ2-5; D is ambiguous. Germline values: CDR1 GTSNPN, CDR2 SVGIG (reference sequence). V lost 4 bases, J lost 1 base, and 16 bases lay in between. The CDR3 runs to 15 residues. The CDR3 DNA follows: TGTGCCTGGAAACCTGGCAGGTCAGTCCAAGAGACCCAGTACTTC. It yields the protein CAWKPGRSVQETQYF.

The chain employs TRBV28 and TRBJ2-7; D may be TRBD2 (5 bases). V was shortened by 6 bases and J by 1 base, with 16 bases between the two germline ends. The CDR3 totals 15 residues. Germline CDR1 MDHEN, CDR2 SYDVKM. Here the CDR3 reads CASSQPGVASYEQYF. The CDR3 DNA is TGTGCCAGCAGCCAACCCGGGGTAGCGTCCTACGAGCAGTACTTC.

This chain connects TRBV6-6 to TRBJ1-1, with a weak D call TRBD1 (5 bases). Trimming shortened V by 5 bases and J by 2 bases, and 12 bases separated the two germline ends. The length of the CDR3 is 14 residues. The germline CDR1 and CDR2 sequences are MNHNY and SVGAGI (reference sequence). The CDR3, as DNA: TGTGCCAGCAGTCAGTCGACAGTTAACACTGAAGCTTTCTTT. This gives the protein CASSQSTVNTEAFF.

The CDR3 DNA reads TGTGCCAGCAGTTTATCGGGTTTCGCTAATGAAAAACTGTTTTTT. This encodes CASSLSGFANEKLFF. The rearrangement joins TRBV28 to TRBJ1-4; no reliable D call. The CDR3 has 15 amino acids. The V and J ends lost 1 base and 3 bases respectively, with 9 bases between them. From germline, CDR1 is MDHEN and CDR2 SYDVKM.

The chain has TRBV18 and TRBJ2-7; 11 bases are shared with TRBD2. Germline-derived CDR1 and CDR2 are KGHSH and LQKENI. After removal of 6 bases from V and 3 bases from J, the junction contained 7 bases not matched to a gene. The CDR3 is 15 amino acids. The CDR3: CASSGRLAGFYEQYF. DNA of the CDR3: TGTGCCAGCTCGGGCAGACTAGCGGGATTCTACGAGCAGTACTTC.

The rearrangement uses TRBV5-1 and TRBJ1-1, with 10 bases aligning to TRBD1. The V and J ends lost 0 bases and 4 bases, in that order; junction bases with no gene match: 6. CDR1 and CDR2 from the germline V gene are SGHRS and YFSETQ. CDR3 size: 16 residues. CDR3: CASSLDGTGVATEAFF. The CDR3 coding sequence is TGCGCCAGCAGCTTGGACGGGACAGGGGTTGCCACTGAAGCTTTCTTT.